This T cell receptor beta chain was found in a study of response to subunit inactivated influenza vaccine. V dropped 5 bases and J dropped 2; count of bases not matched to a gene: 5. This CDR3 is built from 16 residues. Germline assignment: CDR1 MNHEY and CDR2 SMNVEV (reference sequence). TCRdb used MiXCR to reprocess the RT-PCR reads, holding one entry per CDR3 protein. This table has 550,000 to 650,000 distinct CDR3 sequences, approximately 12% appearing once. Study results and caveats: There was a suggestion from the authors that each seasonal influenza vaccination recruits few new T cells.

A note on this clonotype: Its antigen is undetermined.

V usage is TRBV27 and J usage is TRBJ2-1; 11 bases fit TRBD1. The source of this sequence is a man in his fifties or sixties who received an inactivated influenza vaccine. Sequences were derived from PBMCs from blood, sampled on the day of vaccination. CDR3 residues: CASSPRTGGAYNEQFF. CDR3 bases: TGTGCCAGCAGTCCCAGGACAGGGGGCGCCTACAATGAGCAGTTCTTC.